Listed here are 29 T cell receptor beta chains from one sample, sequenced in a study of blood T cell repertoires in COVID-19. Profiling relied on immunoSEQ multiplex PCR, and the TCRdb table lists in-frame clones only, not all of them. Of some 400,000 clones in the sample, 89% were seen once. Material: PBMCs or T cells enriched from blood (not recorded which). The receptors here all came from a woman in her twenties or thirties who had recovered from COVID-19.

V is TRBV28 and J is TRBJ1-5, with TRBD1 identical over 7 bases. The CDR3 has 17 amino acids. Germline CDR1 is MDHEN and CDR2 is SYDVKM. V gave up 2 bases and J gave up 1 base; unmatched junction bases: 8. Written as DNA, the CDR3 is TGTGCCAGCAGTTTACTCCTGACAGGGCTGAGCAATCAGCCCCAGCATTTT. Encoded protein: CASSLLLTGLSNQPQHF.

This clone was seen only once. The chain carries TRBV5-1 and TRBJ2-1; TRBD2 matches at 8 bases. Losses at the gene ends were 0 bases for V and 8 bases for J; bases not matched to a gene: 4. Germline loops: CDR1 SGHRS, CDR2 YFSETQ. The CDR3 runs to 14 residues. CDR3 in amino acids: CASSLGAGVDEQFF. The DNA of the CDR3 is TGCGCCAGCAGCTTGGGAGCGGGGGTGGATGAGCAGTTCTTC.

J is TRBJ1-1 and V is TRBV6-5, with TRBD1 as a possible D gene (6 bases). This CDR3 contains 14 residues. Germline CDR1 reads MNHEY; CDR2 reads SVGAGI. The V end was cut by 6 bases, the J end by 2 bases, with 13 bases between. CDR3 sequence reads: CASRVGHSNTEAFF. The CDR3 DNA reads as TGTGCCAGCAGAGTGGGACACTCCAACACTGAAGCTTTCTTT.

The J gene is TRBJ2-7, the V gene TRBV7-9; D might be TRBD2 (5 bases). The CDR3 spans 14 residues. The germline V gene has CDR1 SEHNR and CDR2 FQNEAQ (reference sequence). Trimming pared 5 bases from V and 1 base from J, leaving 12 bases between. CDR3 bases: TGTGCCAGCAGCCAAGCGGTCCTTTCCTACGAGCAGTACTTC. Its translation is CASSQAVLSYEQYF.

This rearrangement joins TRBV27 to TRBJ2-7; TRBD2 is a possible D gene (5 bases). This CDR3 region has 13 residues. Looked up from germline, CDR1 is MNHEY and CDR2 is SMNVEV (reference sequence). Between the trimmed V and J ends, which lost 5 bases and 4 bases, there was a span of 12 bases. The CDR3 is CASSVPGSYEQYF. The CDR3 coding sequence is TGTGCCAGCAGTGTCCCGGGATCTTACGAGCAGTACTTC.

This chain links TRBV10-2 with TRBJ1-1; D gene unclear. This CDR3 contains 13 residues. Trimming cost V 4 bases and J 0 bases, with 6 bases left between them. Germline CDR1 is WSHSY and CDR2 is SAAADI. CDR3 DNA sequence: TGCGCCAGCAGTGTCCCGGTGAACACTGAAGCTTTCTTT. Its protein is CASSVPVNTEAFF.

This chain connects TRBV6-5 to TRBJ1-6; TRBD1 matches 9 bases. This CDR3 comprises 16 residues. Unmatched junction bases numbered 3, after V lost 0 bases and J lost 6 bases. The germline V gene encodes CDR1 MNHEY and CDR2 SVGAGI. This CDR3 reads CASSYSDRGPNSPLHF. DNA of the CDR3: TGTGCCAGCAGTTACTCGGACAGGGGTCCTAATTCACCCCTCCACTTT.

The rearrangement joins TRBV2 to TRBJ1-2; 10 nucleotides line up with TRBD1. Germline CDR1 SNHLY, CDR2 FYNNEI. Unmatched junction bases numbered 6, after V lost 4 bases and J lost 4 bases. There are 15 residues in the CDR3. The CDR3 loop reads CASSARDRGGYGYTF. The CDR3 region has the DNA TGTGCCAGCAGTGCTCGGGACAGGGGTGGCTATGGCTACACCTTC.

This rearrangement joins TRBV7-9 to TRBJ1-5; TRBD1 matches at 10 bases. CDR3 length equals 14 residues. The germline V gene has CDR1 SEHNR and CDR2 FQNEAQ (reference sequence). V was pared by 5 bases and J by 7 bases, with 5 bases of the junction left unmatched. CDR3 nucleotide sequence: TGTGCCAGCAGCCCCGGGACAGGGGCCCAGCCCCAGCATTTT. This codes for CASSPGTGAQPQHF.

The chain carries TRBV9 and TRBJ1-3; weak D call: TRBD1 (6 bases). This CDR3 is 18 amino acids long. CDR1 SGDLS and CDR2 YYNGEE come from the germline V gene. V lost 7 bases and J 2 bases, leaving 25 bases between the germline ends. This CDR3 is CASGKERQRGKAGNTIYF. The CDR3 DNA sequence: TGTGCCAGCGGTAAAGAGAGACAAAGGGGGAAGGCTGGAAACACCATATATTTT.

The gene calls are TRBV3-1 (or the pseudogene TRBV3-2) and TRBJ2-7; possible D gene TRBD2, 6 bases. The germline gives CDR1 LGHDT, CDR2 YNNKEL (reference sequence). Trimming took off 0 bases at V and 4 bases at J, with 13 bases between the two ends. CDR3 length equals 15 residues. The CDR3, as DNA: TGTGCCAGCAGCCAAGAAGGGTACGCGGGGTACGAGCAGTACTTC. As protein: CASSQEGYAGYEQYF.

The rearrangement joins TRBV5-1 to TRBJ1-4, with 9 bases identical to TRBD1. The CDR3 length is 16 residues. The germline gives CDR1 SGHRS, CDR2 YFSETQ. With 4 bases clipped from V and 3 bases from J, the junction kept 7 bases outside the gene matches. The CDR3 DNA follows: TGCGCCAGCAGCGAACAGGGGGCGCCTGCTAATGAAAAACTGTTTTTT. Protein sequence: CASSEQGAPANEKLFF.

This chain uses TRBV9 with TRBJ1-3; 7 bases fit TRBD1. The germline V gene encodes CDR1 SGDLS and CDR2 YYNGEE. CDR3 length equals 17 residues. Unmatched junction bases numbered 10, after V lost 4 bases and J lost 0 bases. DNA for the CDR3: TGTGCCAGCAGCCCACGGGACAGTCAGAGCTCTGGAAACACCATATATTTT. It encodes CASSPRDSQSSGNTIYF. The full variable domain, with the rest looked up from reference TRBV9 and TRBJ1-3, is DSGVTQTPKHLITATGQRVTLRCSPRSGDLSVYWYQQSLDQGLQFLIQYYNGEERAKGNILERFSAQQFPDLHSELNLSSLELGDSALYFCASSPRDSQSSGNTIYFGEGSWLTVV.

This rearrangement joins TRBV11-2 to TRBJ2-3; 7 nucleotides match TRBD2. Germline V CDR1 and CDR2: SGHAT, FQNNGV. There are 16 residues in the CDR3. V was clipped by 2 bases and J by 2 bases; unmatched bases: 7. The DNA of the CDR3 is TGTGCCAGCAGCTTAAGGGGAGGGATCTTCACAGATACGCAGTATTTT. Protein product: CASSLRGGIFTDTQYF.

This sequence joins TRBV6-5 and TRBJ2-1, with TRBD2 identical over 8 bases. V dropped 5 bases and J dropped 7; count of bases not matched to a gene: 4. The V gene's germline CDR1 is MNHEY and CDR2 SVGAGI. The CDR3 loop spans 13 amino acids. The CDR3 region is CASSLSGINEQFF. In DNA, the CDR3 is TGTGCCAGCAGTCTTAGCGGGATAAATGAGCAGTTCTTC.

The V call is TRBV20-1, the J call TRBJ1-2; no definite D call. The CDR3 runs 11 residues. Trimming pared 6 bases from V and 4 bases from J, leaving 9 bases between. Germline V CDR1 and CDR2: DFQATT, SNEGSKA (reference sequence). CDR3 residues: CSATAGYGYTF. The CDR3 DNA sequence: TGCAGTGCCACAGCCGGCTATGGCTACACCTTC.

J is TRBJ2-7 and V is TRBV30; a possible D gene is TRBD1 (6 bases). Germline V gene data show CDR1 as GTSNPN and CDR2 as SVGIG (reference sequence). The CDR3 extends over 15 amino acids. V shed 4 bases and J shed 0 bases, with 16 bases lying between them. CDR3 in amino acids: CAWTPPDRSSYEQYF. CDR3 nucleotide sequence: TGTGCCTGGACCCCCCCCGACAGGAGCTCCTACGAGCAGTACTTC.

CDR3 loop: CASSPTGQNTYYGYTF. The DNA of the CDR3 is TGTGCCAGCAGTCCGACGGGACAGAATACTTACTATGGCTACACCTTC. This chain connects TRBV28 to TRBJ1-2, with 7 bases aligning to TRBD1. Trimming removed 5 bases from V and 3 bases from J; junction bases left unmatched: 12. There are 16 residues in the CDR3. Germline-derived CDR1 and CDR2 are MDHEN and SYDVKM.

V usage is TRBV3-1 (or the pseudogene TRBV3-2) and J usage is TRBJ2-1, with TRBD1 matching over 7 bases. V lost 3 bases and J lost 4; bases outside the gene matches: 12. Per the germline V gene, CDR1 is LGHDT and CDR2 is YNNKEL (reference sequence). The CDR3 is made up of 17 amino acids. CDR3 nucleotides: TGTGCCAGCAGCCATCTCAGGGGGATCCACATTTACAATGAGCAGTTCTTC. This sequence encodes CASSHLRGIHIYNEQFF.

The chain employs TRBV28 and TRBJ1-4; no definite D call. V dropped 3 bases and J dropped 4 bases, with 15 bases sitting between them. This CDR3 spans 16 amino acids. CDR1 is MDHEN and CDR2 is SYDVKM in the germline V gene. CDR3 coding DNA: TGTGCCAGCAGTTTTAGTTTGAACGACTTTAATGAAAAACTGTTTTTT. Translated: CASSFSLNDFNEKLFF. Full variable domain (rest looked up from reference TRBV28 and TRBJ1-4): DVKVTQSSRYLVKRTGEKVFLECVQDMDHENMFWYRQDPGLGLRLIYFSYDVKMKEKGDIPEGYSVSREKKERFSLILESASTNQTSMYLCASSFSLNDFNEKLFFGSGTQLSVL.

V gene TRBV7-2 combines with J gene TRBJ2-1; D might be TRBD1 (5 bases). Germline CDR1 SGHTA, CDR2 FQGNSA. The ends were cut back, 7 bases at V and 13 bases at J, with 20 bases in the middle. The CDR3 runs to 13 residues. CDR3 coding DNA: TGTGCCAGCAACAACAACCGTTTCACAGGTCAGTTCTTC. This encodes CASNNNRFTGQFF.

V is TRBV28 and J is TRBJ2-4; no firm D call. The CDR3 extends over 13 amino acids. Trimming stripped 2 bases from V and 11 bases from J, with 13 bases between. The V gene's germline CDR1 is MDHEN and CDR2 SYDVKM. The chain's CDR3 is CASSLPSIHFQYF. The CDR3 nucleotides are TGTGCCAGCAGTTTACCTAGTATTCACTTTCAGTACTTC.

The chain carries TRBV6-5 and TRBJ2-5; 8 nucleotides agree with TRBD2. V trimming: 6 bases; J trimming: 3 bases; junction bases outside the gene matches: 0. CDR3 size: 12 residues. Germline CDR1 is MNHEY and CDR2 is SVGAGI. The CDR3 region has the DNA TGTGCCAGCAGGCGGGGGGAAGAGACCCAGTACTTC. Translation gives CASRRGEETQYF.

The chain uses TRBV27 and TRBJ2-7; 8 bases map to TRBD1. This CDR3 comprises 15 residues. The ends lost 2 bases at V and 5 bases at J; junction bases unmatched: 8. Germline CDR1 is MNHEY and CDR2 is SMNVEV (reference sequence). The CDR3: CASSLRFAGGNEQYF. The CDR3 DNA reads as TGTGCCAGCAGTTTAAGGTTTGCAGGGGGCAACGAGCAGTACTTC.

The chain is built from TRBV19 and TRBJ1-4; 7 nucleotides line up with TRBD1. The CDR3 covers 14 residues. With 7 bases clipped from V and 7 bases from J, the junction kept 9 bases outside the gene matches. Germline values: CDR1 LNHDA, CDR2 SQIVND (reference sequence). The DNA for the CDR3 is TGTGCCAGTACGAGACAGGGACCGGCTGAAAAACTGTTTTTT. It yields the protein CASTRQGPAEKLFF.

The J gene is TRBJ1-2, the V gene TRBV2, with a possible D match to TRBD1 (6 bases). CDR3 length: 14 amino acids. With 7 bases removed from V and 0 bases from J, the gap between germline ends came to 12 bases. The V gene's germline CDR1 is SNHLY and CDR2 FYNNEI. CDR3 in amino acids: CASTSGASNYGYTF. In DNA, the CDR3 is TGTGCCAGCACCTCAGGGGCCTCTAACTATGGCTACACCTTC. The full variable domain, its missing parts supplied by reference TRBV2 and TRBJ1-2, is EPEVTQTPSHQVTQMGQEVILRCVPISNHLYFYWYRQILGQKVEFLVSFYNNEISEKSEIFDDQFSVERPDGSNFTLKIRSTKLEDSAMYFCASTSGASNYGYTFGSGTRLTVV.

This chain connects TRBV29-1 to TRBJ2-2; a possible D gene is TRBD2 (5 bases). The CDR3 consists of 14 residues. Trimming removed 7 bases at V and 0 bases at J, with 12 bases between. Germline loops: CDR1 SQVTM, CDR2 ANQGSEA. Here the CDR3 reads CSGRTETNTGELFF. The CDR3 region has the DNA TGCAGCGGGAGGACGGAAACGAACACCGGGGAGCTGTTTTTT.

The rearrangement uses TRBV29-1 and TRBJ1-2, with D perhaps TRBD1 (6 bases). Germline V gives CDR1 SQVTM, CDR2 ANQGSEA. Trimming cost V 4 bases and J 5 bases, with 14 bases left between them. The CDR3 loop spans 13 amino acids. The CDR3 region is CSVGVRDTYGYTF. The CDR3 DNA is TGCAGCGTTGGGGTCCGGGACACATATGGCTACACCTTC.

CDR3 sequence (DNA): TGTGCCAGCAGCTTAGTCCGGAATCAGCCCCAGCATTTT. Amino acids: CASSLVRNQPQHF. The V and J genes are TRBV7-2 and TRBJ1-5; no clear D. The V and J ends lost 1 base and 4 bases respectively, with 5 bases between them. Germline V gene data show CDR1 as SGHTA and CDR2 as FQGNSA. The CDR3 extends over 13 amino acids.